This TCR beta chain is from a study of vaccination and CD4 T cells after COVID-19. The length of the CDR3 is 14 residues. Germline V lookup: CDR1 DFQATT, CDR2 SNEGSKA (reference sequence). V was shortened by 0 bases and J by 8 bases, with 11 bases between the two germline ends. Each CDR3 protein gets one entry after TCRdb re-called the PCR reads with MiXCR. This sample has approximately 21,000 distinct CDR3 sequences, with under 60% found just once. This TCR was sampled from a human donor who had recovered from COVID-19. The chain has TRBV20-1 and TRBJ1-6; TRBD1 is a possible D gene (5 bases). The material was CD4+ T cells from blood, obtained before SARS-CoV-2 vaccination. The CDR3 loop reads CSAREVGEYSPLHF. The CDR3 DNA reads as TGCAGTGCTAGAGAAGTAGGGGAGTATTCACCCCTCCACTTT.